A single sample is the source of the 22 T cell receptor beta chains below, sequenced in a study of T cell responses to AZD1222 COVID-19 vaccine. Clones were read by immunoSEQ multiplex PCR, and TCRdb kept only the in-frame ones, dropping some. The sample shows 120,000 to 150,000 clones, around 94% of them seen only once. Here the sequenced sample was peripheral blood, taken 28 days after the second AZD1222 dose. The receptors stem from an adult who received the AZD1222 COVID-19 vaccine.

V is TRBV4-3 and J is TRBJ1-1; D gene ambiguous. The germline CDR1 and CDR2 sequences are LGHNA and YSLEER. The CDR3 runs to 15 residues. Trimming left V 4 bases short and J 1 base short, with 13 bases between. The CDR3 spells CASSRAVWANTEAFF. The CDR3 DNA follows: TGCGCCAGCAGCCGCGCGGTGTGGGCGAACACTGAAGCTTTCTTT.

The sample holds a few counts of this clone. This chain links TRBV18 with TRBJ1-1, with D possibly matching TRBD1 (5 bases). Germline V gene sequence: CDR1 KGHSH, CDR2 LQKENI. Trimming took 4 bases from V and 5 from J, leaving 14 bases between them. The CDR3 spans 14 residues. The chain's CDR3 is CASSRASRQTEAFF. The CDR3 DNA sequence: TGTGCCAGCTCACGAGCCTCAAGACAGACTGAAGCTTTCTTT.

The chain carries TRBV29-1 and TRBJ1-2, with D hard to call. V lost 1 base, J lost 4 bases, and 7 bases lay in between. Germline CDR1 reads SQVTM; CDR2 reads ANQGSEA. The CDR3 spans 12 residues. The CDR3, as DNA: TGCAGCGTTGAAGGCGGGCCCTATGGCTACACCTTC. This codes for CSVEGGPYGYTF. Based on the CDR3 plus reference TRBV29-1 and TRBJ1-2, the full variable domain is SAVISQKPSRDICQRGTSLTIQCQVDSQVTMMFWYRQQPGQSLTLIATANQGSEATYESGFVIDKFPISRPNLTFSTLTVSNMSPEDSSIYLCSVEGGPYGYTFGSGTRLTVV.

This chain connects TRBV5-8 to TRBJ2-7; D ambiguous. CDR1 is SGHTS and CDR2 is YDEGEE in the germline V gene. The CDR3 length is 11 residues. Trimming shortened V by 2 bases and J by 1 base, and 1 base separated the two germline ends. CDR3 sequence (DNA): TGTGCCAGCAGCTTTTCCTACGAGCAGTACTTC. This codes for CASSFSYEQYF.

Written as DNA, the CDR3 is TGTGCCAGTAGTATTGCAGGGGTCTTAAGCAATCAGCCCCAGCATTTT. Protein sequence: CASSIAGVLSNQPQHF. The rearrangement joins TRBV19 to TRBJ1-5; a possible D gene is TRBD1 (6 bases). V was clipped by 3 bases and J by 1 base, with 13 bases between them. The CDR3 length is 16 residues. Germline V gene data show CDR1 as LNHDA and CDR2 as SQIVND (reference sequence). The full variable domain, with the rest looked up from reference TRBV19 and TRBJ1-5, is DGGITQSPKYLFRKEGQNVTLSCEQNLNHDAMYWYRQDPGQGLRLIYYSQIVNDFQKGDIAEGYSVSREKKESFPLTVTSAQKNPTAFYLCASSIAGVLSNQPQHFGDGTRLSIL.

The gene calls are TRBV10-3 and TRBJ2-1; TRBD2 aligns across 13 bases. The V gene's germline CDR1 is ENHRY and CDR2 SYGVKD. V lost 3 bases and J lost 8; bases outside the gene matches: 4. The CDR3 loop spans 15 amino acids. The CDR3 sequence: CAISELAGGRDEQFF. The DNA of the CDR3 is TGTGCCATCAGTGAACTAGCGGGAGGGCGCGATGAGCAGTTCTTC.

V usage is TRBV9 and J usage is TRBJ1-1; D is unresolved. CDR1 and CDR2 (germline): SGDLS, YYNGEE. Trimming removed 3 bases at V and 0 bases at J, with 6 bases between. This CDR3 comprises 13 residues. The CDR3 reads CASSASMNTEAFF. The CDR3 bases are TGTGCCAGCAGCGCCTCTATGAACACTGAAGCTTTCTTT.

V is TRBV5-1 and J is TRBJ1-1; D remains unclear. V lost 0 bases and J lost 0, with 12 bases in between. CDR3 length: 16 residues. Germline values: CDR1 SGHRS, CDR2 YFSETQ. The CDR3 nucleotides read TGCGCCAGCAGCTTGGATGGGTTGGCAATGAACACTGAAGCTTTCTTT. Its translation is CASSLDGLAMNTEAFF.

The CDR3 here is CASSGGQGAFEKLFF. CDR3 in DNA: TGTGCCAGCAGTGGGGGACAGGGGGCGTTCGAAAAACTGTTTTTT. V gene TRBV5-6 combines with J gene TRBJ1-4, with TRBD1 matching over 12 bases. The V gene's germline CDR1 is SGHDT and CDR2 YYEEEE. The CDR3 has 15 amino acids. V gave up 5 bases and J gave up 8 bases; unmatched junction bases: 7.

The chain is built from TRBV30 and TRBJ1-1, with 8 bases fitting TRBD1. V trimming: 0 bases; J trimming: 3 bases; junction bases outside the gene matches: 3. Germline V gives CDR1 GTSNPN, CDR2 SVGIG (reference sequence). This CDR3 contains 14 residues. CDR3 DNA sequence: TGTGCCTGGAGTGTAGACAGGGGATACACTGAAGCTTTCTTT. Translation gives CAWSVDRGYTEAFF.

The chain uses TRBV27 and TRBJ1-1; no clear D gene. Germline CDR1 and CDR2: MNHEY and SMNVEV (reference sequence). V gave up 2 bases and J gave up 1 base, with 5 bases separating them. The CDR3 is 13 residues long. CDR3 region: CASSLTRNTEAFF. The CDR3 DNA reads TGTGCCAGCAGTTTAACCAGGAACACTGAAGCTTTCTTT.

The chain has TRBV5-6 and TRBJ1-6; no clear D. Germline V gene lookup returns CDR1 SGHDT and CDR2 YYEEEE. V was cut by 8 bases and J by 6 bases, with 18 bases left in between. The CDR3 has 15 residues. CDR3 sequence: CARKAEATSNSPLHF. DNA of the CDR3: TGTGCCAGAAAGGCGGAGGCGACGTCTAATTCACCCCTCCACTTT. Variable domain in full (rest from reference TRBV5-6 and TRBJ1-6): DAGVTQSPTHLIKTRGQQVTLRCSPKSGHDTVSWYQQALGQGPQFIFQYYEEEERQRGNFPDRFSGHQFPNYSSELNVNALLLGDSALYLCARKAEATSNSPLHFGNGTRLTVT.

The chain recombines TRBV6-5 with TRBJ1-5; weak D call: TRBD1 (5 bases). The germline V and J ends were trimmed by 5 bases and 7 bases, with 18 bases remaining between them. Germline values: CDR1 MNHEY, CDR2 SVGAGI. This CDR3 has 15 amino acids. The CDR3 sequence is CASSQLGTGAQPQHF. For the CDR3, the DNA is TGTGCCAGCAGTCAACTTGGGACTGGGGCCCAGCCCCAGCATTTT.

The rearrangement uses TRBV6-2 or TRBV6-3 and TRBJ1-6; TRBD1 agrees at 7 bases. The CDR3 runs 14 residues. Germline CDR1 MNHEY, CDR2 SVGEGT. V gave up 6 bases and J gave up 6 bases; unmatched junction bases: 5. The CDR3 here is CASSSGTANSPLHF. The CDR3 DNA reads TGTGCCAGCAGCTCCGGGACAGCTAATTCACCCCTCCACTTT.

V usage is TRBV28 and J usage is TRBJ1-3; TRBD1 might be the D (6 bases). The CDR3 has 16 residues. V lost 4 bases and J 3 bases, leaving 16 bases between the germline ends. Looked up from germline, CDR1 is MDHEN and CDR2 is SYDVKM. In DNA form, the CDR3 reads TGTGCCAGCAGTTCCCCTGGGGGGGCTTTTGGAAACACCATATATTTT. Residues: CASSSPGGAFGNTIYF.

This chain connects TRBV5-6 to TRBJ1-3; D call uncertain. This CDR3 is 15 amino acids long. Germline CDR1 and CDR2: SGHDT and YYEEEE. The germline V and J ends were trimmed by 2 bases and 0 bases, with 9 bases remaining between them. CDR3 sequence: CASSLQQVSGNTIYF. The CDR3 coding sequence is TGTGCCAGCAGCTTACAACAAGTCTCTGGAAACACCATATATTTT.

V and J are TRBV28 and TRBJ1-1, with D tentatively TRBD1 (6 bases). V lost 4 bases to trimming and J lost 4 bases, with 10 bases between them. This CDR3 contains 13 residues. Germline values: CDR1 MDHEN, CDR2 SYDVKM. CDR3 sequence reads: CASSSGQSTEAFF. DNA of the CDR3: TGTGCCAGCAGTTCGGGACAAAGCACTGAAGCTTTCTTT.

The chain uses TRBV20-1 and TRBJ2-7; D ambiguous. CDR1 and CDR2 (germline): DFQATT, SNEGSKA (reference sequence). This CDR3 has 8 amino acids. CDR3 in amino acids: CSARSKDV. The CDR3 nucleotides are TGCAGTGCTCGTAGCAAGGACGTC.

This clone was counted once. The CDR3 DNA follows: TGTGCCAGCTCCCGGGACAGGGGGCGAAATGAGCAGTTCTTC. Translating gives CASSRDRGRNEQFF. The V call is TRBV3-1 (or the pseudogene TRBV3-2), the J call TRBJ2-1; 12 bases align to TRBD1. The CDR3 is 14 residues long. Germline CDR1 and CDR2: LGHDT and YNNKEL (reference sequence). V trimming: 8 bases; J trimming: 7 bases; junction bases outside the gene matches: 6.

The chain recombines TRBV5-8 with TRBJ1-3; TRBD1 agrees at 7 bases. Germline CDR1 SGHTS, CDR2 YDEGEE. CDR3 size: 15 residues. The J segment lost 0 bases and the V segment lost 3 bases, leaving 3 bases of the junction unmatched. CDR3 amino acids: CASSSGQFSGNTIYF. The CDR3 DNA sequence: TGTGCCAGCAGCTCGGGACAGTTCTCTGGAAACACCATATATTTT.

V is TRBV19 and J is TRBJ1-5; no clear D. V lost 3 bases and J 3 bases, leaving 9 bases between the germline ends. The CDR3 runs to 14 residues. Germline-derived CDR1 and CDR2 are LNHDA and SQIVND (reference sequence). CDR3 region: CASSIRADNQPQHF. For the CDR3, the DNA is TGTGCCAGTAGTATTAGGGCAGACAATCAGCCCCAGCATTTT. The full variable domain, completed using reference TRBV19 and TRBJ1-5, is DGGITQSPKYLFRKEGQNVTLSCEQNLNHDAMYWYRQDPGQGLRLIYYSQIVNDFQKGDIAEGYSVSREKKESFPLTVTSAQKNPTAFYLCASSIRADNQPQHFGDGTRLSIL.

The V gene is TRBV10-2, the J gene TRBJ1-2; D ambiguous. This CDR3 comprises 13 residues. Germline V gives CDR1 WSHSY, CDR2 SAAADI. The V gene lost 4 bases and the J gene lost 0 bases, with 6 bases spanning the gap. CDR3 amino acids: CASSASSNYGYTF. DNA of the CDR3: TGCGCCAGCAGTGCTTCTTCTAACTATGGCTACACCTTC.